Sequencing of this T cell receptor beta chain was carried out in a study of blood T cell repertoires in COVID-19. Study at large: Some COVID-19 samples were acute and others convalescent; all came from the United States, Italy and Spain. PBMCs, B-cell-depleted T cells, or T cells were the source of the cDNA or gDNA that made up the material.

Germline lookup yields CDR1 SGHVS and CDR2 FQNEAQ. CDR3 size: 16 residues. Trimming cost V 5 bases and J 0 bases, with 16 bases left between them. As processed by the authors: Amplified reference gene primers provided the basis for estimating nucleated cell counts. The table came from immunoSEQ multiplex PCR; TCRdb's copy has only in-frame clones and leaves some out. V, J and clone size are taken as reported in that table, and D and trimming were inferred from the DNA itself. The profile covers about 84,000 clones, with about 73% appearing a single time and approximately 5.7% taken by the ten largest.

The sequenced sample consisted of peripheral blood. The chain employs TRBV7-8 and TRBJ1-1, with no clear D. The clonotype was recovered from a man between 45 and 60 years old with active or convalescent COVID-19. CDR3 DNA sequence: TGTGCCAGCAGCCAACCAGCTGGAGGGCTGAACACTGAAGCTTTCTTT. Translated: CASSQPAGGLNTEAFF.